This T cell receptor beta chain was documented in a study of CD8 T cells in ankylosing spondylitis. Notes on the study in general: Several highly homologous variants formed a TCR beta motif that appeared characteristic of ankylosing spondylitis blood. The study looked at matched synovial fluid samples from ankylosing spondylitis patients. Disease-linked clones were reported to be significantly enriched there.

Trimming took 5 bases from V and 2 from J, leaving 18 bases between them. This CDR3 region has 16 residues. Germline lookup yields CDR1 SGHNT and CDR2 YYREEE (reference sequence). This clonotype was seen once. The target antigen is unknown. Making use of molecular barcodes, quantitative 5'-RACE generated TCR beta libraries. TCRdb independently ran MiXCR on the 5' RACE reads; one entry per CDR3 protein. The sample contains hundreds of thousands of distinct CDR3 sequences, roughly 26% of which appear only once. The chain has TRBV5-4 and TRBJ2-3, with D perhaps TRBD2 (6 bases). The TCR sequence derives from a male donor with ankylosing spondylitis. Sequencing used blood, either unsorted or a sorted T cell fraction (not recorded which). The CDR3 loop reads CASRMAETRNTDTQYF. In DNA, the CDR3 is TGTGCCAGCAGAATGGCCGAGACTAGAAACACAGATACGCAGTATTTT. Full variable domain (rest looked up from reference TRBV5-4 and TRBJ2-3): ETGVTQSPTHLIKTRGQQVTLRCSSQSGHNTVSWYQQALGQGPQFIFQYYREEENGRGNFPPRFSGLQFPNYSSELNVNALELDDSALYLCASRMAETRNTDTQYFGPGTRLTVL.